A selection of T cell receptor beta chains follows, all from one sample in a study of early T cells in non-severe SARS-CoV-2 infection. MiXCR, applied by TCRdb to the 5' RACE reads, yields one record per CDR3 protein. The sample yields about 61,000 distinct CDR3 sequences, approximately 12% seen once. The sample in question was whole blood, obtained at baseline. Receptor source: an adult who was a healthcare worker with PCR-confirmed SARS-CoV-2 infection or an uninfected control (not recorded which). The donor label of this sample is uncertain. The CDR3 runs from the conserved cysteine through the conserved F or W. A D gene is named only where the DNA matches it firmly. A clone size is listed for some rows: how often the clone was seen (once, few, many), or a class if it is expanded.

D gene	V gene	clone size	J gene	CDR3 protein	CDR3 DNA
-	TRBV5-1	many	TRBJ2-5	CASIGWGDQETQYF	TGCGCCAGCATCGGGTGGGGGGACCAAGAGACCCAGTACTTC
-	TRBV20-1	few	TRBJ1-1	CSARGDPNTEAFF	TGCAGTGCTAGAGGGGACCCGAACACTGAAGCTTTCTTT
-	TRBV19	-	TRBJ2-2	CASSIDHRQDTGELFF	TGTGCCAGTAGTATAGATCACCGACAGGACACCGGGGAGCTGTTTTTT
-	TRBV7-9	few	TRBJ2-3	CASSPRDRDTDTQYF	TGTGCCAGCAGCCCCAGGGACCGAGACACAGATACGCAGTATTTT
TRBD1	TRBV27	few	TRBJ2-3	CASSDRGFSDTQYF	TGTGCCAGCAGCGACAGGGGGTTCTCAGATACGCAGTATTTT
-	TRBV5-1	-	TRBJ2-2	CASSLSSGPTGELFF	TGCGCCAGCAGCTTGTCGTCAGGTCCAACCGGGGAGCTGTTTTTT
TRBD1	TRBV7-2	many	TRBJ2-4	CASSWDRGFGNIQYF	TGTGCCAGCAGCTGGGACAGGGGTTTTGGGAACATTCAGTACTTC
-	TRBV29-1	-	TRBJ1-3	CSVGPDGSGNTIYF	TGCAGCGTTGGCCCGGATGGCTCTGGAAACACCATATATTTT
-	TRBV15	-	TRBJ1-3	CATSGRSWAGNTIYF	TGTGCCACCAGCGGGAGGAGTTGGGCTGGAAACACCATATATTTT
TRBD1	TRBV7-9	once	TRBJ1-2	CASSLAGGRYGYTF	TGTGCCAGCAGCTTAGCAGGGGGCCGCTATGGCTACACCTTC
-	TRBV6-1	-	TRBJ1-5	CASSGATLQPQHF	TGTGCCAGCAGTGGGGCGACTCTTCAGCCCCAGCATTTT
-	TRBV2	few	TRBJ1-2	CASRRGESNYGYTF	TGTGCCAGCAGGCGGGGAGAATCTAACTATGGCTACACCTTC
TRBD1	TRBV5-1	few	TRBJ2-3	CASSLTGTGGVDTQYF	TGCGCCAGCAGCTTGACCGGGACAGGGGGAGTGGATACGCAGTATTTT
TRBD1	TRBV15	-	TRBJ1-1	CATSRDSRKQQGATEAFF	TGTGCCACCAGCAGAGATAGCCGAAAACAACAGGGGGCTACTGAAGCTTTCTTT
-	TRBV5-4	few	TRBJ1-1	CASSFVVGVNTEAFF	TGTGCCAGCAGCTTTGTGGTGGGGGTGAACACTGAAGCTTTCTTT
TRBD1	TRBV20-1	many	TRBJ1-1	CRVGTGSTEAFF	TGCAGAGTAGGGACAGGCTCCACTGAAGCTTTCTTT
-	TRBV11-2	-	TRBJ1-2	CASSAYKLRGYTF	TGTGCCAGCAGCGCGTACAAGTTAAGGGGCTACACTTTC
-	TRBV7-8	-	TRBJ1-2	CASTPRSSTLLNYGYTF	TGTGCCAGCACCCCCCGAAGTTCCACCCTTTTGAACTATGGCTACACCTTC
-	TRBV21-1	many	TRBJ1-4	CASSLRAGEGTNEKLFF	TGTGCCAGCAGCCTAAGGGCAGGCGAGGGGACTAATGAAAAACTGTTTTTT
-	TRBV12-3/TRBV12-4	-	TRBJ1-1	CASVGNTEAFF	TGTGCCAGCGTGGGGAACACTGAAGCTTTCTTT
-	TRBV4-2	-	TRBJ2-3	CASSQSSTGSGTDTQYF	TGTGCCAGCAGCCAATCATCAACGGGGTCCGGCACAGATACGCAGTATTTT
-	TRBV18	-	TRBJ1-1	CASYSLVGVNTEAFF	TGTGCCAGCTACTCCTTAGTGGGGGTAAACACTGAAGCTTTCTTT
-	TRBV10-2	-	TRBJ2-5	CASSAGGKEETQYF	TGCGCCAGCAGTGCTGGGGGGAAGGAAGAGACCCAGTACTTC
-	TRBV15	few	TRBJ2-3	CATGGFTDTQYF	TGTGCCACCGGGGGTTTCACAGATACGCAGTATTTT
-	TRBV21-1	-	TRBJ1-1	CASSKVVFRQTVNTEAFF	TGTGCCAGCAGCAAAGTCGTATTCCGGCAGACCGTAAACACTGAAGCTTTCTTT
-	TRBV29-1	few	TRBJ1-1	CSVEGSNLNTEAFF	TGCAGCGTTGAAGGCTCGAACTTGAACACTGAAGCTTTCTTT
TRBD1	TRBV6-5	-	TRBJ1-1	CASRPTGGLSNTEAFF	TGTGCCAGCAGGCCGACAGGGGGGCTATCGAACACTGAAGCTTTCTTT
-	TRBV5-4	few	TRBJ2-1	CASSLARVAPNNEQFF	TGTGCCAGCAGCTTGGCCAGAGTAGCGCCTAACAATGAGCAGTTCTTC
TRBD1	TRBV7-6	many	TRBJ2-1	CASRARTGTVTTNEQFF	TGTGCCAGCAGAGCTCGTACCGGGACAGTAACGACGAATGAGCAGTTCTTC
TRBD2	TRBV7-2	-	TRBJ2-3	CASSSSGPPGDTQYF	TGTGCCAGCAGCTCTAGCGGGCCCCCCGGGGATACGCAGTATTTT
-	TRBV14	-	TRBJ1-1	CASSRHRDAYEAFF	TGTGCCAGCAGCAGACACCGGGACGCCTATGAAGCTTTCTTT
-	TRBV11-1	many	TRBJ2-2	CASSSDRNTGELFF	TGTGCCAGCAGCTCGGACAGGAACACCGGGGAGCTGTTTTTT
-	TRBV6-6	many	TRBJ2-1	CASRPRGNPYNEQFF	TGTGCCAGCAGACCCCGGGGGAACCCCTACAATGAGCAGTTCTTC
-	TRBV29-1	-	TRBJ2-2	CSVERQGNTGELFF	TGCAGCGTTGAACGGCAGGGTAACACCGGGGAGCTGTTTTTT
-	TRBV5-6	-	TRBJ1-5	CASSPGNSNQPQHF	TGTGCCAGCAGTCCGGGAAATAGCAATCAGCCCCAGCATTTT
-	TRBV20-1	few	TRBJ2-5	CSARDLLRPKKETQYF	TGCAGTGCTAGAGATCTTCTCAGGCCGAAGAAAGAGACCCAGTACTTC
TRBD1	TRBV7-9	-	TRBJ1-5	CASSSTGPNQPQHF	TGTGCCAGCAGCTCGACAGGGCCCAATCAGCCCCAGCATTTT
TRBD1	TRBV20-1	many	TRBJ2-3	CSASPRTGTGSTDTQYF	TGCAGTGCTAGTCCCCGAACCGGGACAGGTAGCACAGATACGCAGTATTTT
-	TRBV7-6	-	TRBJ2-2	CASTRTANTGELFF	TGTGCCAGCACCCGGACAGCGAACACCGGGGAGCTGTTTTTT
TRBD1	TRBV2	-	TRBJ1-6	CASSWDRANSPLHF	TGTGCCAGCAGTTGGGACAGGGCGAATTCACCCCTCCACTTT
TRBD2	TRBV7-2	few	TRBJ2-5	CASSLVSSGGKETQYF	TGTGCCAGCAGCTTAGTTTCTAGCGGGGGAAAAGAGACCCAGTACTTC
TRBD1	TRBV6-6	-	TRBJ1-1	CASTYPGGMYTEAFF	TGTGCCAGCACCTACCCAGGGGGCATGTACACTGAAGCTTTCTTT
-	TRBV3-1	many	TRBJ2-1	CASSLSAAHNEQFF	TGTGCCAGCAGCCTTTCGGCAGCCCACAATGAGCAGTTCTTC
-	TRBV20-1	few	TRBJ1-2	CSASVEGNGYTF	TGCAGTGCTAGCGTGGAAGGGAATGGCTACACCTTC
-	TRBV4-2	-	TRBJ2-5	CASSQDRDRYQETQYF	TGTGCCAGCAGCCAAGACAGGGACCGGTACCAAGAGACCCAGTACTTC
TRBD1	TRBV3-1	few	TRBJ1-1	CASSQGPGQGGTEAFF	TGTGCCAGCAGCCAAGGCCCGGGACAGGGCGGGACTGAAGCTTTCTTT